Below are 23 T cell receptor beta chains sequenced from a single sample in a study of T-cell memory formation after mild COVID-19. TCRdb re-called the 5' RACE reads through MiXCR, storing one row per CDR3 protein. The sample has around 300,000 distinct CDR3 sequences, over 10% seen once. Sequenced material: PBMCs or a T cell subset sorted from them (not recorded which). These receptors were obtained from a man aged 18 to 29 who had mild COVID-19 (a few samples of this study predate the infection). Cell type and time point are not known.

The chain is built from TRBV21-1 and TRBJ1-1; the table calls TRBD1, which could not be checked here. TRBV21-1 is deemed a pseudogene. The CDR3 spans 14 residues. For the CDR3, the DNA is TGTGCCAGCAGCAAACAGGGGGAGAACACTGAAGCTTTCTTT. Translating gives CASSKQGENTEAFF.

This clonotype came up a few times. The chain couples TRBV7-9 to TRBJ2-2; 7 bases line up with TRBD1. Germline CDR1 is SEHNR and CDR2 is FQNEAQ (reference sequence). The CDR3 runs 16 residues. After removal of 5 bases from V and 7 bases from J, the junction contained 13 bases not matched to a gene. CDR3: CASSDNPTGKVGELFF. The CDR3 nucleotides read TGTGCCAGCAGCGATAACCCGACAGGGAAGGTCGGGGAGCTGTTTTTT.

The V gene is TRBV6-2 or TRBV6-3, the J gene TRBJ2-7, with D perhaps matching TRBD2 (5 bases). Germline lookup yields CDR1 MNHEY and CDR2 SVGEGT. The CDR3 has 16 amino acids. The V end was cut by 0 bases, the J end by 1 base, with 13 bases between. The CDR3 DNA follows: TGTGCCAGCAGTTACTCGTTACGGGGTCAATCCTACGAGCAGTACTTC. Amino acid sequence: CASSYSLRGQSYEQYF.

The chain has TRBV7-6 and TRBJ2-5, with D perhaps given as TRBD1 or TRBD2 (6 bases each). The V end was cut by 7 bases, the J end by 3 bases, with 12 bases between. Germline CDR1 and CDR2: SGHVS and FNYEAQ. This CDR3 has 13 amino acids. CDR3 in amino acids: CASNRRGEETQYF. CDR3 DNA sequence: TGTGCCAGCAATAGAAGGGGGGAAGAGACCCAGTACTTC.

This clonotype was seen only a few times. This chain uses TRBV4-2 with TRBJ2-7, with 10 bases aligning to TRBD1. The V gene's germline CDR1 is LGHNA and CDR2 YNFKEQ. This CDR3 is 14 amino acids long. Germline trimming cut 4 bases from V and 3 bases from J; bases unmatched to any gene: 3. The CDR3 DNA sequence: TGTGCCAGCAGCCCGGACAGGGGGTTCTACGAGCAGTACTTC. It specifies CASSPDRGFYEQYF.

This clonotype was seen a few times. The J gene is TRBJ1-2, the V gene TRBV6-9; the D is unclear. V was trimmed by 8 bases and J by 5 bases, leaving 15 bases between them. CDR3 length: 13 residues. Germline CDR1 reads MNHGY; CDR2 reads SVAAGI. CDR3 nucleotides: TGTGCCAGCCAGTGGCAGTTGATGTATGGCTACACCTTC. Translated: CASQWQLMYGYTF.

V usage is TRBV7-3 and J usage is TRBJ2-3, with 8 bases aligning to TRBD2. Germline trimming cut 4 bases from V and 5 bases from J; bases unmatched to any gene: 8. Germline V gives CDR1 SGHTA, CDR2 FQGTGA. CDR3 length equals 15 residues. CDR3 DNA: TGTGCCAGCAGCTCCCCGGGGGGGCGAGTAGATACGCAGTATTTT. It translates to CASSSPGGRVDTQYF.

The chain links TRBV10-3 to TRBJ2-7; TRBD1 aligns across 11 bases. V shed 6 bases, J shed 3 bases, and the junction held 4 bases outside the gene matches. This CDR3 has 14 residues. Per germline, CDR1 ENHRY and CDR2 SYGVKD. CDR3 in DNA: TGTGCCATCAGAGGGACAGGGGGTCTCTACGAGCAGTACTTC. This gives the protein CAIRGTGGLYEQYF.

The rearrangement joins TRBV7-2 to TRBJ1-2, with 9 nucleotides matching TRBD1. J gave up 5 bases and V 7 bases, and 5 bases lay outside the gene matches. Germline loops: CDR1 SGHTA, CDR2 FQGNSA. CDR3 length: 13 amino acids. CDR3 nucleotide sequence: TGTGCCAGCACCACCGGGACAGGGTATGGCTACACCTTC. This codes for CASTTGTGYGYTF.

This chain connects TRBV7-2 to TRBJ2-3; weak D call: TRBD2 (7 bases). Germline V CDR1 and CDR2: SGHTA, FQGNSA. Between the trimmed V and J ends, which lost 6 bases and 8 bases, there was a span of 15 bases. The CDR3 covers 13 residues. CDR3 nucleotides: TGTGCCAGCAGACCGAGGGGGGGGAGTACGCAGTATTTT. Translating gives CASRPRGGSTQYF.

This clonotype was observed a handful of times. V is TRBV28 and J is TRBJ1-1; D not certain. The CDR3 consists of 16 residues. Deletions cut 0 bases from V and 4 bases from J, with 15 bases between. The germline CDR1 and CDR2 sequences are MDHEN and SYDVKM. As DNA, the CDR3 is TGTGCCAGCAGTTTATGGTCCGGGGTGGGCGGCACTGAAGCTTTCTTT. Its translation is CASSLWSGVGGTEAFF.

This sequence joins TRBV6-1 and TRBJ1-2, with 7 bases fitting TRBD1. Germline V lookup: CDR1 MNHNS, CDR2 SASEGT. Trimming at V came to 6 bases and at J to 4 bases, leaving 8 bases not matched to a gene. The CDR3 is made up of 14 amino acids. Here the CDR3 DNA reads TGTGCCAGCAGGAGACAGGGACCAGGCTATGGCTACACCTTC. Protein product: CASRRQGPGYGYTF.

This clonotype was seen a few times. The chain carries TRBV4-1 and TRBJ2-3; 9 nucleotides line up with TRBD2. With 4 bases clipped from V and 4 bases from J, the junction kept 12 bases outside the gene matches. The germline CDR1 and CDR2 sequences are MGHRA and YSYEKL. This CDR3 has 17 amino acids. This chain's CDR3 is CASSRQPGLAIPDTQYF. CDR3 coding DNA: TGCGCCAGCAGCCGACAACCGGGACTAGCAATTCCAGATACGCAGTATTTT.

This chain links TRBV15 with TRBJ2-2; D remains unclear. This CDR3 has 11 residues. V was trimmed by 10 bases and J by 3 bases, leaving 6 bases between them. Germline CDR1 LNHNV, CDR2 YYDKDF (reference sequence). CDR3 loop: CARSYTGELFF. In DNA form, the CDR3 reads TGTGCCAGGTCCTACACCGGGGAGCTGTTTTTT.

The table lists this clonotype with a count of one. The gene calls are TRBV9 and TRBJ1-4; D not certain. CDR3 length equals 14 residues. V lost 5 bases, J lost 0 bases, and 8 bases lay in between. The V gene's germline CDR1 is SGDLS and CDR2 YYNGEE. CDR3 coding DNA: TGTGCCAGCAGTGTGCGGGCAACTAATGAAAAACTGTTTTTT. Protein product: CASSVRATNEKLFF.

The J gene is TRBJ2-2, the V gene TRBV12-5, with D perhaps TRBD1 (5 bases). The CDR3 loop spans 18 amino acids. V was cut by 0 bases and J by 6 bases, with 20 bases left in between. Germline V lookup: CDR1 LGHNT, CDR2 FRNRAP. The CDR3 DNA reads TGTGCTAGTGGTTTGGTAATGCCAGGGCTTAGTGGTCCCGGGGAGCTGTTTTTT. Translated, it gives CASGLVMPGLSGPGELFF.

The table lists this clonotype with a few counts. V usage is TRBV5-6 and J usage is TRBJ2-7; 10 bases map to TRBD1. Germline CDR1 reads SGHDT; CDR2 reads YYEEEE. The CDR3 length is 14 residues. The V segment lost 4 bases and the J segment 5 bases; nucleotides outside the gene matches: 6. This CDR3 is CASSTLTGGNEQYF. DNA for the CDR3: TGTGCCAGCAGCACACTGACAGGGGGCAACGAGCAGTACTTC. The whole variable domain, remainder taken from reference TRBV5-6 and TRBJ2-7, is DAGVTQSPTHLIKTRGQQVTLRCSPKSGHDTVSWYQQALGQGPQFIFQYYEEEERQRGNFPDRFSGHQFPNYSSELNVNALLLGDSALYLCASSTLTGGNEQYFGPGTRLTVT.

The V and J genes are TRBV5-5 and TRBJ2-4, with a possible D match to TRBD1 (6 bases). From germline, CDR1 is SGHKS and CDR2 YYEKEE (reference sequence). Trimming left V 4 bases short and J 1 base short, with 15 bases between. The CDR3 is 16 residues long. CDR3 sequence reads: CASSQGQGWAKNIQYF. The DNA of the CDR3 is TGTGCCAGCAGCCAGGGGCAGGGGTGGGCCAAAAACATTCAGTACTTC.

The chain carries TRBV12-3 or TRBV12-4 and TRBJ1-1, with 9 bases aligning to TRBD1. CDR3 length: 16 amino acids. Unmatched junction bases numbered 10, after V lost 5 bases and J lost 3 bases. CDR3 sequence reads: CASSLPPGQGDTEAFF. CDR3 in DNA: TGTGCCAGCAGTCTGCCTCCGGGACAGGGTGACACTGAAGCTTTCTTT.

This clonotype occurred a few times. The V and J genes are TRBV4-3 and TRBJ2-7; possibly TRBD1 for D (5 bases). Looked up from germline, CDR1 is LGHNA and CDR2 is YSLEER. Trimming stripped 4 bases from V and 0 bases from J, with 16 bases between. The length of the CDR3 is 16 residues. The chain's CDR3 is CASSREAGLVSYEQYF. The DNA of the CDR3 is TGCGCCAGCAGCCGAGAAGCAGGGCTAGTCTCCTACGAGCAGTACTTC.

The chain uses TRBV7-2 and TRBJ2-3, with 9 bases identical to TRBD2. This CDR3 region has 15 residues. V was pared by 5 bases and J by 2 bases, with 5 bases of the junction left unmatched. Per the germline V gene, CDR1 is SGHTA and CDR2 is FQGNSA. CDR3 residues: CASSTRGGYTDTQYF. CDR3 nucleotide sequence: TGTGCCAGCAGCACGCGGGGGGGTTACACAGATACGCAGTATTTT.

This clonotype was seen a few times. This chain links TRBV9 with TRBJ1-5; no definite D call. CDR3 length: 15 residues. CDR1 SGDLS and CDR2 YYNGEE come from the germline V gene. The ends were cut back, 4 bases at V and 1 base at J, with 12 bases in the middle. The CDR3 DNA reads as TGTGCCAGCAGCTCGGACGGTGGGAGCAATCAGCCCCAGCATTTT. This encodes CASSSDGGSNQPQHF.

In this sample, this clonotype turned up a few times. The V gene is TRBV12-3 or TRBV12-4, the J gene TRBJ2-7; 8 bases fit TRBD2. CDR3 length: 13 amino acids. V lost 5 bases, J lost 5 bases, and 5 bases stayed unmatched. Here the CDR3 reads CASSIGRGDEQYF. The CDR3 DNA follows: TGTGCCAGCAGTATCGGGCGGGGGGACGAGCAGTACTTC.